This T cell receptor (beta chain) was profiled in a study of CD39 and CD103 CD8 tumor-infiltrating T cells. The CDR3 is made up of 16 amino acids. With V trimmed by 2 bases and J by 2 bases, 8 bases remained unmatched. Germline values: CDR1 ENHRY, CDR2 SYGVKD. This clone was recorded once. For tumor-infiltrating lymphocytes, EpCAM beads were added to negative-selection T-cell enrichment of thawed cells. Using immunoSEQ multiplex PCR, the repertoire was profiled, and TCRdb retains in-frame clones only, with some absent. The table includes approximately 17,000 clones, under 95% detected once. Sequencing was carried out using CD8+ T cells sorted from blood. The subset was: total memory CD8 T cells (CD45RA-CCR7+/-) from blood or uninvolved lymph node. The rearrangement links TRBV10-3 to TRBJ2-7, with 8 nucleotides matching TRBD2. This clonotype was obtained from a human donor with head and neck squamous cell carcinoma. The CDR3 reads CAISEASGGPTYEQYF. The CDR3 nucleotides are TGTGCCATCAGTGAGGCAAGCGGGGGCCCCACCTACGAGCAGTACTTC.